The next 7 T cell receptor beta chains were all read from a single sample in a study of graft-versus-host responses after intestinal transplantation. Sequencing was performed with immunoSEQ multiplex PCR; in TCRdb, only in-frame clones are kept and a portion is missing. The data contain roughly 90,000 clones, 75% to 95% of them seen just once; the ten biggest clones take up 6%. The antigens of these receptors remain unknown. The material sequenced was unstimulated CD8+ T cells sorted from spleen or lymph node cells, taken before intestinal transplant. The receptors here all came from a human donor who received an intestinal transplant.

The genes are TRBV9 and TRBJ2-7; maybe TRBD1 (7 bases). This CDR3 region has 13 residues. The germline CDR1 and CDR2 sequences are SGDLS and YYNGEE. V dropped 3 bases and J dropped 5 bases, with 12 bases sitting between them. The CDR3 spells CASSASGGHEQYF. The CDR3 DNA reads TGTGCCAGCAGCGCATCAGGGGGGCACGAGCAGTACTTC.

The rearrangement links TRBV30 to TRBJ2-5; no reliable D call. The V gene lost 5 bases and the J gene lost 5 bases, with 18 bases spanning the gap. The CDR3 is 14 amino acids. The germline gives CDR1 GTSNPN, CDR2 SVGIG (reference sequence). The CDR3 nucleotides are TGTGCCTGGTCTTCAGGAGTGGGGTGGGAGACCCAGTACTTC. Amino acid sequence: CAWSSGVGWETQYF.

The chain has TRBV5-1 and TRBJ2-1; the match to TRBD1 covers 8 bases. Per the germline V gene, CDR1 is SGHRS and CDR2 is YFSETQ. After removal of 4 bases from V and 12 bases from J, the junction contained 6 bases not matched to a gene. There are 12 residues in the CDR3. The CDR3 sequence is CASSHRGFGQFF. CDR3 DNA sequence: TGCGCCAGCAGCCACAGGGGGTTCGGGCAGTTCTTC.

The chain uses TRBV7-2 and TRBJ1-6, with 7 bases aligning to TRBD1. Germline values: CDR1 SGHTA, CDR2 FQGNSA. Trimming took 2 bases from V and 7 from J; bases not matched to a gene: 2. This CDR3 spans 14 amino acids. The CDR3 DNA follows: TGTGCCAGCAGCTTAACAGGGGTGAATTCACCCCTCCACTTT. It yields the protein CASSLTGVNSPLHF.

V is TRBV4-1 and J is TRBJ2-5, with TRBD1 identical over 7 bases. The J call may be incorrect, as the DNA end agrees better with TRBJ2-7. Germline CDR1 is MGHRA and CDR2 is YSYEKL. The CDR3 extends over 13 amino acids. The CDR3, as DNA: TGCGCCAGCAGCGTGACAGGGACCTACGAGCAGTACTTC. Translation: CASSVTGTYEQYF.

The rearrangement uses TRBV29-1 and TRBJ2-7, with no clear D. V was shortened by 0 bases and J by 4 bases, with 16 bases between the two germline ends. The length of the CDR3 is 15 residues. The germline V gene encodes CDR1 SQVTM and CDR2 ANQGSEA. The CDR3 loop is CSVEDPGRTPYEQYF. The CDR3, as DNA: TGCAGCGTTGAAGACCCCGGACGGACCCCTTACGAGCAGTACTTC.

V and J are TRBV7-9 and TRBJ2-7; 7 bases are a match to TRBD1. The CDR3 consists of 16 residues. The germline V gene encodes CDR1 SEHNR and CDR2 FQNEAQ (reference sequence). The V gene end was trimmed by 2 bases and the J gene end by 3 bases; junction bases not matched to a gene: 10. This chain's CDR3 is CASSLIKRGQFYEQYF. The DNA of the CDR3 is TGTGCCAGCAGCTTAATAAAGAGGGGACAGTTCTACGAGCAGTACTTC. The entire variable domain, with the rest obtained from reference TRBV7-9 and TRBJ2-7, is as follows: DTGVSQNPRHKITKRGQNVTFRCDPISEHNRLYWYRQTLGQGPEFLTYFQNEAQLEKSRLLSDRFSAERPKGSFSTLEIQRTEQGDSAMYLCASSLIKRGQFYEQYFGPGTRLTVT.